The clone carrying this TCR beta chain was detected ten times or more. Its antigen remains unknown. The data derive from a study of CD8+CD57+ T cells in acquired aplastic anemia. As for the study in general: Read counts for CD4+ cells (from healthy donors) averaged approximately 11 million. General study results and limits: No significant patient-versus-control difference appeared in CD8+ Simpson's diversity.

It was genomic DNA that served as the template for profiling TCR beta VDJ and CDR3. From the reads, TCRdb called clonotypes with MiXCR, one entry per CDR3 protein. Of some 120,000 distinct CDR3 sequences listed, over 45% are singletons. Trimming cost V 4 bases and J 5 bases, with 24 bases left between them. The germline V gene encodes CDR1 SEHNR and CDR2 FQNEAQ (reference sequence). This CDR3 is built from 18 residues. The material sequenced was sorted CD4+, CD8+, or CD8+CD57+ T cells (not recorded which) from PBMCs. The chain has TRBV7-9 and TRBJ2-1, with TRBD1 as a possible D gene (5 bases). The clonotype comes from a human donor in good health, serving as a control. The CDR3 reads CASSSTYMGRQGNNEQFF. Here the CDR3 DNA reads TGTGCCAGCAGCTCTACCTACATGGGTCGGCAGGGTAACAATGAGCAGTTCTTC.